The rows below give T cell receptor beta chains drawn from one sample of a study of vaccination effects on CD4 cells after COVID-19. The antigens of these receptors remain unknown. TCRdb keeps only in-frame clones here, not all; method: immunoSEQ multiplex PCR. Here the sample spans roughly 45,000 clones, 60% to 75% being singletons. Sequences were derived from CD4+ T cells from PBMCs cultured without peptide, sampled after COVID-19 vaccination. Source of these receptors: a human donor who received a COVID-19 vaccine. The CDR3 runs from the conserved cysteine through the conserved F or W. The D gene is left open where the match is weak. Where a row states a size, it is once, few, many or the class of an expanded clone; other rows omit it.

v_gene: TRBV7-8
abundance: once
d_gene: -
j_gene: TRBJ2-1
CDR3aa: CASSHTRGEQFF
CDR3nt: TGTGCCAGCAGCCATACTAGGGGCGAGCAGTTCTTC

v_gene: TRBV6-5
abundance: -
d_gene: -
j_gene: TRBJ1-4
CDR3aa: CASSRNEEKLFF
CDR3nt: TGTGCCAGCAGTCGTAACGAGGAAAAACTGTTTTTT

v_gene: TRBV7-9
abundance: -
d_gene: -
j_gene: TRBJ2-2
CDR3aa: CASSHTFPGELFF
CDR3nt: TGTGCCAGCAGCCACACATTCCCCGGGGAGCTGTTTTTT

v_gene: TRBV7-7
abundance: -
d_gene: -
j_gene: TRBJ2-2
CDR3aa: CASSLSVDTGELFF
CDR3nt: TGTGCCAGCAGCTTATCCGTTGACACCGGGGAGCTGTTTTTT

v_gene: TRBV5-4
abundance: -
d_gene: TRBD1
j_gene: TRBJ2-7
CDR3aa: CASSPGQGLSYEQYF
CDR3nt: TGTGCCAGCAGCCCGGGACAGGGTCTTTCCTACGAGCAGTACTTC

v_gene: TRBV10-2
abundance: -
d_gene: TRBD1
j_gene: TRBJ2-7
CDR3aa: CASSPGQGSYEQYF
CDR3nt: TGCGCCAGCAGCCCGGGACAGGGGAGCTACGAGCAGTACTTC

v_gene: TRBV12-3/TRBV12-4
abundance: -
d_gene: -
j_gene: TRBJ1-2
CDR3aa: CASSLRARVGYTF
CDR3nt: TGTGCCAGCAGTCTCCGGGCCCGGGTTGGCTACACCTTC

v_gene: TRBV7-9
abundance: -
d_gene: TRBD1
j_gene: TRBJ2-7
CDR3aa: CASSFSTGTGGEQYF
CDR3nt: TGTGCCAGCAGCTTTTCTACCGGGACAGGGGGGGAGCAGTACTTC

v_gene: TRBV5-1
abundance: -
d_gene: -
j_gene: TRBJ2-5
CDR3aa: CASRAGTHKETQYF
CDR3nt: TGCGCCAGCAGGGCCGGGACACACAAAGAGACCCAGTACTTC

v_gene: TRBV7-6
abundance: -
d_gene: TRBD2
j_gene: TRBJ2-1
CDR3aa: CASSLAGGRAIMNEQFF
CDR3nt: TGTGCCAGCAGCTTAGCGGGCGGGAGGGCCATAATGAATGAGCAGTTCTTC

v_gene: TRBV2
abundance: -
d_gene: -
j_gene: TRBJ1-1
CDR3aa: CASISDSVATEAFF
CDR3nt: TGTGCCAGCATTTCGGACAGTGTGGCCACTGAAGCTTTCTTT

v_gene: TRBV18
abundance: -
d_gene: TRBD1
j_gene: TRBJ2-1
CDR3aa: CASSPLDRDNEQFF
CDR3nt: TGTGCCAGCTCACCCCTTGACAGGGACAATGAGCAGTTCTTC

v_gene: TRBV4-2
abundance: many
d_gene: TRBD2
j_gene: TRBJ2-1
CDR3aa: CASSQGGASGYHEQFF
CDR3nt: TGTGCCAGCAGCCAAGGCGGCGCTAGCGGGTATCATGAGCAGTTCTTC

v_gene: TRBV7-8
abundance: -
d_gene: TRBD1
j_gene: TRBJ1-1
CDR3aa: CASSWGSGQMNTEAFF
CDR3nt: TGTGCCAGCAGCTGGGGATCGGGACAGATGAACACTGAAGCTTTCTTT

v_gene: TRBV28
abundance: -
d_gene: -
j_gene: TRBJ1-1
CDR3aa: CASSPGVVNTEAFF
CDR3nt: TGTGCCAGCAGCCCAGGGGTCGTGAACACTGAAGCTTTCTTT

v_gene: TRBV18
abundance: -
d_gene: -
j_gene: TRBJ1-4
CDR3aa: CASSTAQLNEKLFF
CDR3nt: TGTGCCAGCTCTACGGCGCAGCTGAATGAAAAACTGTTTTTT

v_gene: TRBV2
abundance: few
d_gene: -
j_gene: TRBJ2-3
CDR3aa: CATQTPFTDTQYF
CDR3nt: TGTGCCACTCAGACTCCTTTCACAGATACGCAGTATTTT

v_gene: TRBV2
abundance: -
d_gene: -
j_gene: TRBJ2-5
CDR3aa: CAGKQGLEGETQYF
CDR3nt: TGTGCCGGGAAGCAGGGCTTGGAGGGAGAGACCCAGTACTTC

v_gene: TRBV29-1
abundance: -
d_gene: -
j_gene: TRBJ2-1
CDR3aa: CSVEQSRINEQFF
CDR3nt: TGCAGCGTTGAGCAGTCCAGAATCAATGAGCAGTTCTTC

v_gene: TRBV6-5
abundance: -
d_gene: TRBD2
j_gene: TRBJ2-1
CDR3aa: CASGAGGSYNEQFF
CDR3nt: TGTGCCAGCGGGGCGGGGGGGTCCTACAATGAGCAGTTCTTC

v_gene: TRBV18
abundance: -
d_gene: TRBD2
j_gene: TRBJ2-1
CDR3aa: CASSPLGPLAGASSSYNEQFF
CDR3nt: TGTGCCAGCTCACCGCTCGGTCCACTAGCGGGGGCCTCGAGCTCCTACAATGAGCAGTTCTTC

v_gene: TRBV10-2
abundance: -
d_gene: -
j_gene: TRBJ1-2
CDR3aa: CASSLDSYGYTF
CDR3nt: TGCGCCAGCAGTCTGGACAGCTATGGCTACACCTTC

v_gene: TRBV5-6
abundance: -
d_gene: -
j_gene: TRBJ2-3
CDR3aa: CASSLGSTWAQYF
CDR3nt: TGTGCCAGCAGCTTGGGTTCTACGTGGGCGCAGTATTTT

v_gene: TRBV27
abundance: -
d_gene: -
j_gene: TRBJ2-1
CDR3aa: CASSLSLGGEQFF
CDR3nt: TGTGCCAGCAGTTTATCCCTGGGGGGTGAGCAGTTCTTC

v_gene: TRBV2
abundance: -
d_gene: -
j_gene: TRBJ2-1
CDR3aa: CASTRVGEINEQFF
CDR3nt: TGTGCCAGCACCCGCGTTGGCGAGATCAATGAGCAGTTCTTC

v_gene: TRBV11-2
abundance: -
d_gene: TRBD1
j_gene: TRBJ1-6
CDR3aa: CASSGRDRGWTNSPLHF
CDR3nt: TGTGCCAGCAGCGGCCGGGACAGGGGATGGACAAATTCACCCCTCCACTTT

v_gene: TRBV7-9
abundance: -
d_gene: -
j_gene: TRBJ2-2
CDR3aa: CASSTSRGTGELFF
CDR3nt: TGTGCCAGCAGCACGAGCCGAGGCACCGGGGAGCTGTTTTTT

v_gene: TRBV6-5
abundance: once
d_gene: -
j_gene: TRBJ1-3
CDR3aa: CASSSAGSGNTIYF
CDR3nt: TGTGCCAGCAGTTCGGCGGGCTCTGGAAACACCATATATTTT

v_gene: TRBV5-1
abundance: once
d_gene: -
j_gene: TRBJ2-1
CDR3aa: CASSLDTSYNEQFF
CDR3nt: TGCGCCAGCAGCTTGGACACATCCTACAATGAGCAGTTCTTC

v_gene: TRBV19
abundance: -
d_gene: TRBD1
j_gene: TRBJ2-5
CDR3aa: CASSTPGTDQETQYF
CDR3nt: TGTGCCAGTAGTACACCCGGGACAGACCAAGAGACCCAGTACTTC

v_gene: TRBV7-9
abundance: -
d_gene: -
j_gene: TRBJ1-1
CDR3aa: CASSLLLGPPRGNTEAFF
CDR3nt: TGTGCCAGCAGCTTACTCTTGGGTCCACCTCGAGGGAACACTGAAGCTTTCTTT

v_gene: TRBV20-1
abundance: -
d_gene: -
j_gene: TRBJ2-3
CDR3aa: CSASRGAIPSDTQYF
CDR3nt: TGCAGTGCTAGTCGTGGGGCGATTCCGTCGGATACGCAGTATTTT

v_gene: TRBV2
abundance: -
d_gene: TRBD2
j_gene: TRBJ2-2
CDR3aa: CASSIGGGANTGELFF
CDR3nt: TGTGCCAGCAGTATCGGCGGGGGAGCGAACACCGGGGAGCTGTTTTTT

v_gene: TRBV27
abundance: -
d_gene: -
j_gene: TRBJ1-2
CDR3aa: CASSPYRQQLRGYGYTF
CDR3nt: TGTGCCAGCAGTCCGTACAGGCAACAATTACGGGGCTATGGCTACACCTTC

v_gene: TRBV4-1
abundance: -
d_gene: -
j_gene: TRBJ2-5
CDR3aa: CASSRSPFQETQYF
CDR3nt: TGCGCCAGCAGTCGAAGCCCGTTCCAAGAGACCCAGTACTTC

v_gene: TRBV2
abundance: -
d_gene: TRBD2
j_gene: TRBJ2-3
CDR3aa: CASSRTSGGAPYF
CDR3nt: TGTGCCAGCAGCCGCACTAGCGGGGGGGCGCCCTATTTT

v_gene: TRBV7-9
abundance: -
d_gene: TRBD1
j_gene: TRBJ1-2
CDR3aa: CASSPSGQNYGYTF
CDR3nt: TGTGCCAGCAGCCCGTCGGGACAGAACTATGGCTACACCTTC